This TCR beta chain was recovered during a study of T cells after posttransplantation cyclophosphamide. Whole-study results and caveats: Recipient CMV seropositivity and CMV reactivation strongly tracked TRB clonality.

Some clones are missing from TCRdb's copy, which holds only in-frame ones; the method was immunoSEQ multiplex PCR. In the table there are more than 3,000 clones, over 95% of which are singletons. With regard to this clone: The antigen is unknown.

This TCR was recovered from a woman between 50 and 59 years old in good health and a related stem cell transplant donor. Sequencing was done on a sample of naive CD8+ T cells sorted from PBMCs.

This CDR3 reads CASSFGGAFYGYTF. CDR3 in DNA: TGTGCCAGCAGCTTCGGGGGGGCATTCTATGGCTACACCTTC. The chain uses TRBV7-8 and TRBJ1-2; D possibly corresponds to TRBD1 (6 bases). The germline V gene has CDR1 SGHVS and CDR2 FQNEAQ. V was cut by 3 bases and J by 4 bases, with 12 bases left in between. The CDR3 spans 14 residues.